These T cell receptor beta chains were read from a single sample in a study of identical twins. TCRdb reprocessed the 5' RACE reads via MiXCR and lists one record per CDR3 protein. The sample holds approximately 700,000 distinct CDR3 sequences; 5.5% to 6.5% are singletons and the top ten take around 2%. Sequenced input: naive T cells sorted from blood. Receptors were obtained from a young man in good health. Each CDR3 is given with its conserved first and last residue. D genes are given only for firm matches. A row's size may be missing; if present it is once, few, many or a size class.

abundance	v_gene	j_gene	d_gene	CDR3aa	CDR3nt
NA	TRBV6-5	TRBJ2-1	NA	CASSYKVGPDNEQFF	TGTGCCAGCAGTTACAAAGTCGGCCCAGACAATGAGCAGTTCTTC
NA	TRBV27	TRBJ2-1	TRBD2	CASRGLAGRTLTYNEQFF	TGTGCCAGCAGGGGACTAGCGGGTCGAACCCTGACCTACAATGAGCAGTTCTTC
many	TRBV29-1	TRBJ2-1	TRBD1	CSVTGTGFPNEQFF	TGCAGCGTAACCGGGACAGGGTTCCCCAATGAGCAGTTCTTC
NA	TRBV5-5	TRBJ2-1	TRBD2	CASSLPLAGDYNEQFF	TGTGCCAGCAGCTTACCACTAGCGGGAGACTACAATGAGCAGTTCTTC
many	TRBV29-1	TRBJ2-5	TRBD1	CSVEDRWDRTKFNQETQYF	TGCAGCGTTGAAGATCGGTGGGACAGGACGAAGTTTAATCAAGAGACCCAGTACTTC
many	TRBV9	TRBJ2-5	NA	CASSPSSGETQYF	TGTGCCAGCAGCCCCTCAAGCGGAGAGACCCAGTACTTC
few	TRBV7-2	TRBJ2-1	TRBD2	CASSLTGTSGTYNEQFF	TGTGCCAGCAGCTTAACCGGGACTAGCGGGACCTACAATGAGCAGTTCTTC
many	TRBV12-3/TRBV12-4	TRBJ2-2	TRBD2	CASSLALGGMYTGELFF	TGTGCCAGCAGTTTAGCGCTGGGGGGGATGTACACCGGGGAGCTGTTTTTT
NA	TRBV20-1	TRBJ1-5	TRBD1	CSARLGTGHLRGNQPQHF	TGCAGTGCTAGGCTCGGGACAGGTCACCTGCGGGGCAATCAGCCCCAGCATTTT
many	TRBV28	TRBJ2-4	NA	CASSGLVKNIQYF	TGTGCCAGCAGTGGACTGGTCAAAAACATTCAGTACTTC
NA	TRBV14	TRBJ1-4	TRBD1	CASRRQGGEKLFF	TGTGCCAGCAGAAGACAGGGAGGCGAAAAACTGTTTTTT
many	TRBV27	TRBJ2-1	NA	CASSLSRPSNEQFF	TGTGCCAGCAGTTTAAGCCGGCCTAGCAATGAGCAGTTCTTC
few	TRBV2	TRBJ1-6	NA	CASSEKGSLRF	TGTGCCAGCAGTGAGAAGGGAAGTTTGCGCTTT
NA	TRBV5-1	TRBJ2-5	NA	CASSLVVPGEGETQYF	TGCGCCAGCAGCTTGGTGGTCCCTGGAGAGGGAGAGACCCAGTACTTC
NA	TRBV7-2	TRBJ2-7	TRBD2	CASSLVRGGRGVEQYF	TGTGCCAGCAGCTTAGTCCGGGGCGGGAGGGGGGTTGAGCAGTACTTC
many	TRBV15	TRBJ2-2	NA	CATSRDNTGELFF	TGTGCCACCAGCAGAGATAACACCGGGGAGCTGTTTTTT
NA	TRBV20-1	TRBJ1-5	NA	CSAGNRDEWARSNQPQHF	TGCAGTGCTGGGAACAGGGATGAATGGGCTCGGAGCAATCAGCCCCAGCATTTT
NA	TRBV11-2	TRBJ2-7	NA	CASSLVRGQPNYEQYF	TGTGCCAGCAGCTTAGTCCGTGGACAACCAAACTACGAGCAGTACTTC
few	TRBV20-1	TRBJ2-3	TRBD2	CSASGLAASTDTQYF	TGCAGTGCTAGTGGACTAGCGGCTAGCACAGATACGCAGTATTTT
many	TRBV29-1	TRBJ1-1	NA	CSVQYSGTRWTEAFF	TGCAGCGTTCAATACTCGGGCACAAGATGGACTGAAGCTTTCTTT
NA	TRBV2	TRBJ2-1	TRBD2	CARGLEKVQFF	TGTGCCAGAGGACTAGAGAAGGTGCAGTTCTTC
many	TRBV6-5	TRBJ2-2	TRBD2	CASSFIAGGSGAGELFF	TGTGCCAGCAGTTTTATAGCGGGAGGGTCCGGGGCCGGGGAGCTGTTTTTT
few	TRBV11-3	TRBJ2-5	TRBD1	CASSLGALGQDKETQYF	TGTGCCAGCAGCTTAGGTGCCCTGGGACAGGACAAAGAGACCCAGTACTTC
few	TRBV18	TRBJ2-3	NA	CASSPTFGQSTDTQYF	TGTGCCAGCTCACCGACATTCGGACAAAGCACAGATACGCAGTATTTT
many	TRBV30	TRBJ1-4	NA	CAWSAGPINEKLFF	TGTGCCTGGAGTGCGGGCCCGATAAATGAAAAACTGTTTTTT
few	TRBV29-1	TRBJ1-1	TRBD1	CSGNRGNRAEAFF	TGCAGCGGAAACAGGGGCAATAGGGCTGAAGCTTTCTTT
few	TRBV20-1	TRBJ2-3	TRBD2	CSARLAGGESTDTQYF	TGCAGTGCTAGATTAGCGGGAGGGGAGTCAACAGATACGCAGTATTTT
NA	TRBV7-9	TRBJ2-7	TRBD2	CASSLPTGTSGREQYF	TGTGCCAGCAGCTTACCGACCGGGACTAGCGGTCGAGAGCAGTACTTC
many	TRBV28	TRBJ1-5	NA	CASSLGPEGLNQPQHF	TGTGCCAGCAGTTTAGGCCCCGAGGGTCTAAATCAGCCCCAGCATTTT
many	TRBV9	TRBJ2-1	TRBD2	CASSVGGLAGNEQFF	TGTGCCAGCAGCGTAGGGGGACTAGCGGGCAATGAGCAGTTCTTC
many	TRBV4-3	TRBJ2-1	NA	CASSQEKNRVDEQFF	TGCGCCAGCAGCCAAGAAAAGAACAGGGTAGATGAGCAGTTCTTC
many	TRBV28	TRBJ2-5	TRBD1	CASSLAGTATQETQYF	TGTGCCAGCAGTTTAGCAGGGACAGCAACCCAAGAGACCCAGTACTTC
few	TRBV4-2	TRBJ2-7	NA	CASSQASLAEHSYEQYF	TGTGCCAGCAGCCAAGCGTCGTTAGCGGAGCATTCCTACGAGCAGTACTTC
many	TRBV12-3/TRBV12-4	TRBJ2-2	TRBD2	CASSPPWTSLNTGELFF	TGTGCCAGCAGTCCACCTTGGACTAGCCTGAACACCGGGGAGCTGTTTTTT
NA	TRBV11-3	TRBJ1-1	NA	CASGEGETEAFF	TGTGCCAGCGGGGAAGGGGAAACTGAAGCTTTCTTT
NA	TRBV3-1	TRBJ2-4	NA	CASSQGNRKNIQYF	TGTGCCAGCAGCCAAGGAAATAGAAAGAACATTCAGTACTTC
few	TRBV12-3/TRBV12-4	TRBJ2-6	NA	CASTWGSSGANVLTF	TGTGCCAGCACGTGGGGGAGCTCTGGGGCCAACGTCCTGACTTTC
few	TRBV14	TRBJ1-3	NA	CASSQGTTGAFSGNTIYF	TGTGCCAGCAGCCAAGGGACGACAGGCGCCTTCTCTGGAAACACCATATATTTT
many	TRBV25-1	TRBJ2-1	TRBD2	CASSPSGTIHEQFF	TGTGCCAGCAGTCCATCCGGGACTATACATGAGCAGTTCTTC
many	TRBV9	TRBJ1-1	NA	CASSVDPPSAMNTEAFF	TGTGCCAGCAGCGTAGATCCACCGTCCGCCATGAACACTGAAGCTTTCTTT
many	TRBV15	TRBJ2-1	TRBD1	CATSRPPVTGGNPFYNEQFF	TGTGCCACCAGCAGACCCCCGGTGACAGGGGGCAACCCCTTTTACAATGAGCAGTTCTTC
many	TRBV20-1	TRBJ2-1	NA	CSAENSYNEQFF	TGCAGTGCGGAAAACTCCTACAATGAGCAGTTCTTC
many	TRBV4-3	TRBJ2-1	NA	CASSQTSGNEQFF	TGCGCCAGCAGCCAAACTAGTGGGAATGAGCAGTTCTTC
NA	TRBV5-1	TRBJ1-1	NA	CASSISPTEAFF	TGCGCCAGCAGCATATCCCCCACTGAAGCTTTCTTT
NA	TRBV20-1	TRBJ2-1	NA	CSARSGADYNEQFF	TGCAGTGCTAGGTCGGGAGCAGACTACAATGAGCAGTTCTTC
once	TRBV7-3	TRBJ2-1	TRBD1	CASSYPGQGSPQFF	TGTGCCAGCAGCTACCCCGGACAGGGGAGCCCTCAGTTCTTC
few	TRBV20-1	TRBJ2-1	TRBD1	CSARGEPGQVIDEQFF	TGCAGTGCTAGAGGTGAGCCGGGACAGGTTATCGATGAGCAGTTCTTC
NA	TRBV5-1	TRBJ1-1	TRBD1	CASSRGQGAWNTEAFF	TGCGCCAGCAGCCGCGGGCAGGGGGCCTGGAACACTGAAGCTTTCTTT
many	TRBV10-3	TRBJ2-1	TRBD2	CAISDFDSWTSGPNEQFF	TGTGCCATCAGTGACTTTGATAGTTGGACTAGCGGGCCCAATGAGCAGTTCTTC
many	TRBV5-1	TRBJ2-1	NA	CASSLGGNEQFF	TGTGCCAGCAGTTTAGGGGGCAATGAGCAGTTCTTC
many	TRBV25-1	TRBJ2-1	NA	CASSGFGPRPGEQFF	TGTGCCAGCAGTGGTTTCGGGCCCCGTCCGGGTGAGCAGTTCTTC
many	TRBV27	TRBJ2-3	NA	CASSYGGRGADTQYF	TGTGCCAGCAGTTATGGCGGTAGGGGCGCAGATACGCAGTATTTT
NA	TRBV3-1	TRBJ2-1	TRBD2	CASSHTPLAGEQFF	TGTGCCAGCAGCCACACCCCCCTAGCGGGTGAGCAGTTCTTC
many	TRBV5-1	TRBJ1-1	NA	CASSSSLPNTEAFF	TGCGCCAGCAGCTCCAGTCTCCCTAACACTGAAGCTTTCTTT
many	TRBV24-1	TRBJ2-1	TRBD2	CATSDPTPTSGSSYNEQFF	TGTGCCACCAGTGATCCTACCCCGACTAGCGGGAGCTCCTACAATGAGCAGTTCTTC
many	TRBV25-1	TRBJ2-1	NA	CASGEGTHEQFF	TGTGCCAGCGGCGAGGGCACCCATGAGCAGTTCTTC
few	TRBV28	TRBJ2-2	TRBD1	CASLETGVAGELFF	TGTGCCAGCCTAGAAACAGGGGTAGCCGGGGAGCTGTTTTTT
few	TRBV4-2	TRBJ2-7	NA	CASSPQGHNEQYF	TGTGCCAGCAGCCCACAGGGTCACAACGAGCAGTACTTC
few	TRBV12-3/TRBV12-4	TRBJ1-5	NA	CASSLRSQSGQPQHF	TGTGCCAGCAGTTTACGGTCACAGAGCGGGCAGCCCCAGCATTTT